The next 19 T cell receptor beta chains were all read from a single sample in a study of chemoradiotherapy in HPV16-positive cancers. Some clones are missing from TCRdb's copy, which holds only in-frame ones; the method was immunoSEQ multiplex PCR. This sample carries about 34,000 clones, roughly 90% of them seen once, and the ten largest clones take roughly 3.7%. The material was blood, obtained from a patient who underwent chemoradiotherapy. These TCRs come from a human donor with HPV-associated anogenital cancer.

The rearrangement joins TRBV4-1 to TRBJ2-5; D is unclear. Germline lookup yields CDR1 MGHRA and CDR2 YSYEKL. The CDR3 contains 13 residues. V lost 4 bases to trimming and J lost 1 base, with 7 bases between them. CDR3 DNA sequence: TGCGCCAGCAGCCCTTCTGGCCAAGAGACCCAGTACTTC. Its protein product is CASSPSGQETQYF.

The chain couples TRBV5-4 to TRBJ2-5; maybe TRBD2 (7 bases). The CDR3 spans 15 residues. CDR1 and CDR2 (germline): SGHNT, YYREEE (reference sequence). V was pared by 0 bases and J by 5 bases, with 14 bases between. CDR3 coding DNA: TGTGCCAGCAGCTTGGCGGGGGGCCTAAGGGAGACCCAGTACTTC. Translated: CASSLAGGLRETQYF.

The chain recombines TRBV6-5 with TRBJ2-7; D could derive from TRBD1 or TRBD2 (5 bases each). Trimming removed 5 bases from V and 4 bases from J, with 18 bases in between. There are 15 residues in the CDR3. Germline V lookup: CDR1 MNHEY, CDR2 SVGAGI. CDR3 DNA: TGTGCCAGCAGTAAATCCGGGACCCTGGGGTACGAGCAGTACTTC. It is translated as CASSKSGTLGYEQYF.

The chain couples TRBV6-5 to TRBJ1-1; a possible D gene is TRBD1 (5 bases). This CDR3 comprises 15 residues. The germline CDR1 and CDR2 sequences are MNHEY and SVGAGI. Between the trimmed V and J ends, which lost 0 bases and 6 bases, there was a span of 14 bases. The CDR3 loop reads CASSYSKRLGPEAFF. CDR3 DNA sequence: TGTGCCAGCAGTTACTCTAAGCGGCTGGGGCCTGAAGCTTTCTTT.

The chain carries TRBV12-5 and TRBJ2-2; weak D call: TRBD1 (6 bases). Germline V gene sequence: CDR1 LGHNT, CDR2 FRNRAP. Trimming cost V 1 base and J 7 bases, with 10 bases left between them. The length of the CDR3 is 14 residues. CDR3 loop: CASGLATGSGELFF. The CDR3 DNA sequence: TGTGCTAGTGGTTTGGCCACAGGGAGCGGGGAGCTGTTTTTT.

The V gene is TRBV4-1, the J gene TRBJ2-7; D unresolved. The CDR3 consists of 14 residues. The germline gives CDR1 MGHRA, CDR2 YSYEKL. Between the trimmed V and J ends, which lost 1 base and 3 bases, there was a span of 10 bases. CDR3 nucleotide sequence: TGCGCCAGCAGCCAAGTGATAGCTCTCTACGAGCAGTACTTC. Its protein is CASSQVIALYEQYF.

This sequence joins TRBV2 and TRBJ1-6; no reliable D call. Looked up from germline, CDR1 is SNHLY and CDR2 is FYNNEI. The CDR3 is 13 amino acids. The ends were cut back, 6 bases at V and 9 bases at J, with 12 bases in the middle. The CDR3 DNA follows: TGTGCCAGCAGATACAACAACCGTTCACCCCTCCACTTT. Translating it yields CASRYNNRSPLHF. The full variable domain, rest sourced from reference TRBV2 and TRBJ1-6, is EPEVTQTPSHQVTQMGQEVILRCVPISNHLYFYWYRQILGQKVEFLVSFYNNEISEKSEIFDDQFSVERPDGSNFTLKIRSTKLEDSAMYFCASRYNNRSPLHFGNGTRLTVT.

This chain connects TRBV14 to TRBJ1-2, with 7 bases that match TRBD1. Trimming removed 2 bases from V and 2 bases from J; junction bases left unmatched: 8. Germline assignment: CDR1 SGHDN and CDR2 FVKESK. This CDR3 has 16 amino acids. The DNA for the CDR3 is TGTGCCAGCAGCCAACTATACAGGGGTCGGAACTATGGCTACACCTTC. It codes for CASSQLYRGRNYGYTF.

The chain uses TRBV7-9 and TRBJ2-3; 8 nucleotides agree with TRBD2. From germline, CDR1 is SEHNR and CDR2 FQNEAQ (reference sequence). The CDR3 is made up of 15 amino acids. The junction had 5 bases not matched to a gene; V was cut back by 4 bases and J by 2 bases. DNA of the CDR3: TGTGCCAGCAGCTCCCTAGCGGGTACCACAGATACGCAGTATTTT. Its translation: CASSSLAGTTDTQYF.

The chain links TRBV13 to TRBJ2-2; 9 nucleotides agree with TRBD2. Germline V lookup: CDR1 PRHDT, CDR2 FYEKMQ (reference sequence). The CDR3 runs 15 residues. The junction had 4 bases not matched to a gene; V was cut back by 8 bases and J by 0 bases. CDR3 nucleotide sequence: TGTGCCAGCTACAAGCGGGGGGCGAACACCGGGGAGCTGTTTTTT. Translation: CASYKRGANTGELFF.

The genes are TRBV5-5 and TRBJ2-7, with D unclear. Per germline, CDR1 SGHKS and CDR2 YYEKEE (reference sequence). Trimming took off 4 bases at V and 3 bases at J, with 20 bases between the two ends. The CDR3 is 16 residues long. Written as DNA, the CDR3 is TGTGCCAGCAGCCCCACTATGGCAAGCCTCCTCTACGAGCAGTACTTC. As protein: CASSPTMASLLYEQYF.

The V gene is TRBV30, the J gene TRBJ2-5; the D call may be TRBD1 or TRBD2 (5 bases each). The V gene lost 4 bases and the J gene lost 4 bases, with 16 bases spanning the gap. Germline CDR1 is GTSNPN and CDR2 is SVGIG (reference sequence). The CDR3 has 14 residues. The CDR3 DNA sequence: TGTGCCTGGAAGAGGACGCAGAGGGGAGAGACCCAGTACTTC. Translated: CAWKRTQRGETQYF.

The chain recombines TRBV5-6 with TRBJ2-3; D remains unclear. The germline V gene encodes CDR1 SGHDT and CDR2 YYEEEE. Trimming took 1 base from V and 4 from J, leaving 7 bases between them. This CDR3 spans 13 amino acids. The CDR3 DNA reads TGTGCCAGCAGCTTGTCTCAGGCAGATACGCAGTATTTT. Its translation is CASSLSQADTQYF.

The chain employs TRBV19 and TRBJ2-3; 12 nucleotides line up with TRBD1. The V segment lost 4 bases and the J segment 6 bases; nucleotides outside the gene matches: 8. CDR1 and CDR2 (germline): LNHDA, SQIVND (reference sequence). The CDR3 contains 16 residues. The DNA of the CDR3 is TGTGCCAGTAGTACGGGACAGGGGGCAGGATCGGATACGCAGTATTTT. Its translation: CASSTGQGAGSDTQYF.

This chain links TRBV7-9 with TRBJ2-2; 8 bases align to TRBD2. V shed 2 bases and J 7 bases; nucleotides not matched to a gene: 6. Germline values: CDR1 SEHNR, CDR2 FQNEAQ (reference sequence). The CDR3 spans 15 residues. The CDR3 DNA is TGTGCCAGCAGCTTAACGGGAGGGTTCGGCGGGGAGCTGTTTTTT. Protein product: CASSLTGGFGGELFF.

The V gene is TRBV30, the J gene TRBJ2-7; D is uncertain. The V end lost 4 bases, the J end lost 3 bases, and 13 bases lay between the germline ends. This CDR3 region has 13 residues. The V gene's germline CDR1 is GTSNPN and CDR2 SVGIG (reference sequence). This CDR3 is CAWTPLGLYEQYF. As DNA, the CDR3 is TGTGCCTGGACCCCGTTGGGTCTCTACGAGCAGTACTTC.

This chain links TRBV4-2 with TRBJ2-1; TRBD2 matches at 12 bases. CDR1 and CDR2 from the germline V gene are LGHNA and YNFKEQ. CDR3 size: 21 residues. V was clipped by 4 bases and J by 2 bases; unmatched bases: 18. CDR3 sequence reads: CASSLTSLTLTSGGTYNEQFF. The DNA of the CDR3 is TGTGCCAGCAGCCTGACCAGCTTGACCCTAACTAGCGGGGGGACCTACAATGAGCAGTTCTTC.

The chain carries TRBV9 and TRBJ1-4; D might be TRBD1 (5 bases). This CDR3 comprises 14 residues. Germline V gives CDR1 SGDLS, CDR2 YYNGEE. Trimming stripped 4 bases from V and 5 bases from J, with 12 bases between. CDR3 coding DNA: TGTGCCAGCAGCTTGGGACTGCAGAATGAAAAACTGTTTTTT. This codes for CASSLGLQNEKLFF.

The CDR3 loop reads CASSPSMQGGDSPLHF. DNA for the CDR3: TGTGCCAGCTCACCAAGCATGCAGGGAGGCGATTCACCCCTCCACTTT. This sequence joins TRBV18 and TRBJ1-6, with a weak D call TRBD1 (5 bases). Germline lookup yields CDR1 KGHSH and CDR2 LQKENI. Trimming took off 2 bases at V and 8 bases at J, with 16 bases between the two ends. The CDR3 runs 16 residues. The full variable domain, rest sourced from reference TRBV18 and TRBJ1-6, is NAGVMQNPRHLVRRRGQEARLRCSPMKGHSHVYWYRQLPEEGLKFMVYLQKENIIDESGMPKERFSAEFPKEGPSILRIQQVVRGDSAAYFCASSPSMQGGDSPLHFGNGTRLTVT.